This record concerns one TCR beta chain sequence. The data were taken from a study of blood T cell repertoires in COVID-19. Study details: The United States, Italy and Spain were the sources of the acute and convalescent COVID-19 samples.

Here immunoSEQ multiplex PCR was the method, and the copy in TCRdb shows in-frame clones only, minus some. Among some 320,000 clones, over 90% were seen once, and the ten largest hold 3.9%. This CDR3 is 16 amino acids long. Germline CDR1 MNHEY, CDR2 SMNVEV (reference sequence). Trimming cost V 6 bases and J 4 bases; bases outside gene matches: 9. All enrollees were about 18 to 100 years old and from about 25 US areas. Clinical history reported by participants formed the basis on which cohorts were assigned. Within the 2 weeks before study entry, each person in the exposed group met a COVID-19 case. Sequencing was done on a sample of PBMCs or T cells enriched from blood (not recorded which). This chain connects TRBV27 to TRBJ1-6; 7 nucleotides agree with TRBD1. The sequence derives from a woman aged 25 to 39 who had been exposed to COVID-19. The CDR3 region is CASSHRQGQYNSPLHF. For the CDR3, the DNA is TGTGCCAGCAGCCATCGACAGGGCCAATATAATTCACCCCTCCACTTT.